Listed below are T cell receptor beta chains from one sample, sequenced in a study of T cell responses to AZD1222 COVID-19 vaccine. Generated by immunoSEQ multiplex PCR, the TCRdb table keeps only in-frame clones and is missing some. The table lists about 140,000 clones, approximately 85% of them singletons. The source material was peripheral blood, sampled 28 days after the second dose of the MenACWY control vaccine. Every receptor here comes from an adult who received the MenACWY meningococcal vaccine as a control. Each CDR3 is given with its conserved first and last residue. Each record gives: V gene, clone size, D gene, J gene, CDR3 protein, CDR3 DNA. D genes are given only for firm matches. Clone size is shown for a subset of rows, as once, few, many or a class of expanded clone.

TRBV29-1,-,-,TRBJ1-2,CSVEETEYGYTF,TGCAGCGTTGAAGAGACAGAGTATGGCTACACCTTC
TRBV5-1,-,-,TRBJ1-1,CASSLLRGNTEAFF,TGCGCCAGCAGCCTGCTCAGGGGGAACACTGAAGCTTTCTTT
TRBV6-5,-,-,TRBJ1-1,CASSYSRGRDTEAFF,TGTGCCAGCAGTTACTCGAGAGGTCGGGACACTGAAGCTTTCTTT
TRBV7-9,-,-,TRBJ1-2,CASSFGSPYGYTF,TGTGCCAGCAGCTTCGGCAGTCCCTATGGCTACACCTTC
TRBV5-1,-,-,TRBJ1-6,CASSNSAFDSPLHF,TGCGCCAGCAGCAATTCGGCGTTTGATTCACCCCTCCACTTT
TRBV25-1,-,TRBD1,TRBJ2-1,CASTPGRGHNEQFF,TGTGCCAGCACCCCGGGCAGGGGGCACAATGAGCAGTTCTTC
TRBV10-3,-,-,TRBJ1-4,CAISEGAGVEKLFF,TGTGCCATCAGTGAAGGGGCAGGGGTCGAAAAACTGTTTTTT
TRBV5-1,once,-,TRBJ2-5,CASSLGGAETQYF,TGCGCCAGCAGCTTGGGGGGGGCGGAGACCCAGTACTTC
TRBV27,-,TRBD1,TRBJ1-1,CASSSPTGAYTEAFF,TGTGCCAGCAGCTCACCTACAGGGGCATACACTGAAGCTTTCTTT
TRBV5-6,-,-,TRBJ1-6,CASRSGGASPLHF,TGTGCCAGCCGCTCCGGGGGGGCTTCACCCCTCCACTTT
TRBV7-2,-,-,TRBJ2-5,CASSPRLTKETQYF,TGTGCCAGCAGCCCTCGACTAACCAAAGAGACCCAGTACTTC
TRBV4-1,-,-,TRBJ1-1,CASSQVDALNTEAFF,TGCGCCAGCAGCCAAGTCGATGCCCTGAACACTGAAGCTTTCTTT
TRBV12-3/TRBV12-4,few,-,TRBJ1-5,CASSLDPNQPQHF,TGTGCCAGCAGTTTGGACCCCAATCAGCCCCAGCATTTT
TRBV7-2,once,-,TRBJ2-6,CASSSGPSSGANVLTF,TGTGCCAGCAGCTCAGGACCGAGCTCTGGGGCCAACGTCCTGACTTTC
TRBV5-6,-,-,TRBJ2-1,CASSFGQGGYNEQFF,TGTGCCAGCAGCTTCGGGCAGGGAGGTTACAATGAGCAGTTCTTC
TRBV7-3,-,TRBD1,TRBJ2-1,CASSPGQGYNEQFF,TGTGCCAGCAGCCCGGGACAGGGATACAATGAGCAGTTCTTC
TRBV19,-,-,TRBJ2-3,CASSIRGSDTQYF,TGTGCCAGTAGTATCCGGGGTTCAGATACGCAGTATTTT
TRBV7-3,-,-,TRBJ2-1,CASSLVAHNEQFF,TGTGCCAGCAGCTTAGTGGCGCACAATGAGCAGTTCTTC
TRBV3-1/TRBV3-2,-,-,TRBJ1-1,CASSRDTEAFF,TGTGCCAGCAGCCGGGACACTGAAGCTTTCTTT
TRBV6-4,-,-,TRBJ2-1,CASSRREGDEQFF,TGTGCCAGCAGTCGCAGGGAAGGCGATGAGCAGTTCTTC
TRBV6-5,-,TRBD1,TRBJ2-2,CASSYTQGAETGELFF,TGTGCCAGCAGTTACACCCAGGGGGCGGAAACCGGGGAGCTGTTTTTT
TRBV28,-,-,TRBJ1-1,CASSLKGPLMNTEAFF,TGTGCCAGCAGTTTGAAGGGTCCACTGATGAACACTGAAGCTTTCTTT
TRBV27,-,TRBD1,TRBJ1-1,CASSRQGYTEAFF,TGTGCCAGCAGTCGACAGGGGTACACTGAAGCTTTCTTT
TRBV10-1,-,-,TRBJ2-1,CASSDPEVDEQFF,TGCGCCAGCAGTGACCCAGAGGTCGATGAGCAGTTCTTC
TRBV29-1,-,-,TRBJ1-3,CSAGQVSSGNTIYF,TGCAGCGCCGGGCAGGTCTCCTCTGGAAACACCATATATTTT
TRBV5-5,-,-,TRBJ1-3,CASSLLQASSGNTIYF,TGTGCCAGCAGCTTGTTACAGGCGAGCTCTGGAAACACCATATATTTT
TRBV7-9,-,TRBD1,TRBJ1-2,CASSLTGVGYTF,TGTGCCAGCAGCTTGACAGGGGTTGGCTACACCTTC
TRBV28,-,TRBD1,TRBJ1-2,CASSLGSRQGHGYTF,TGTGCCAGCAGTTTAGGCTCCAGACAGGGGCATGGCTACACCTTC
TRBV5-1,-,TRBD1,TRBJ1-1,CASSPSGQGLPEAFF,TGCGCCAGCAGCCCGTCGGGACAGGGGTTACCTGAAGCTTTCTTT
TRBV2,-,-,TRBJ1-4,CASSGRGREKLFF,TGTGCCAGCAGTGGAAGGGGCCGTGAAAAACTGTTTTTT
TRBV7-9,-,-,TRBJ1-5,CASSPRGGNSNQPQHF,TGTGCCAGCAGCCCTAGAGGGGGTAATAGCAATCAGCCCCAGCATTTT
TRBV3-1/TRBV3-2,-,-,TRBJ1-6,CASSLNMPNSPLHF,TGTGCCAGCAGCCTTAATATGCCCAATTCACCCCTCCACTTT
TRBV19,once,-,TRBJ1-3,CASTRGGAGNTIYF,TGTGCCAGTACTAGAGGGGGTGCTGGAAACACCATATATTTT
TRBV5-1,-,-,TRBJ1-2,CASSLEGILGGGYTF,TGCGCCAGCAGCTTGGAAGGGATTCTGGGTGGAGGCTACACCTTC
TRBV7-8,-,-,TRBJ1-3,CASSLPLWGSGNTIYF,TGTGCCAGCAGCTTACCCCTCTGGGGGTCTGGAAACACCATATATTTT
TRBV19,-,-,TRBJ1-1,CASCKNTEAFF,TGTGCCAGTTGCAAGAACACTGAAGCTTTCTTT
TRBV6-1,-,TRBD1,TRBJ1-6,CASSDTPGGTYNSPLHF,TGTGCCAGCAGTGACACGCCAGGGGGTACCTATAATTCACCCCTCCACTTT
TRBV25-1,-,-,TRBJ1-1,CASTPGMNTEAFF,TGTGCCAGCACCCCGGGAATGAACACTGAAGCTTTCTTT
TRBV29-1,-,-,TRBJ1-2,CSVGGVYGYTF,TGCAGCGTTGGTGGGGTCTATGGCTACACCTTC
TRBV19,-,TRBD2,TRBJ2-1,CASSMDGGSYNEQFF,TGTGCCAGTAGTATGGACGGGGGGTCCTACAATGAGCAGTTCTTC
TRBV9,-,TRBD1,TRBJ2-7,CASSPNLQGSYEQYF,TGTGCCAGCAGCCCCAATCTACAGGGGTCCTACGAGCAGTACTTC
TRBV4-1,-,TRBD2,TRBJ2-1,CASSQDPAGGTYNEQFF,TGCGCCAGCAGCCAAGATCCAGCGGGGGGGACATACAATGAGCAGTTCTTC
TRBV19,-,-,TRBJ1-2,CASSWTEVYGYTF,TGTGCCAGTAGTTGGACAGAAGTCTATGGCTACACCTTC
TRBV7-8,-,TRBD2,TRBJ2-7,CASSLGGLAYEQYF,TGTGCCAGCAGCTTAGGGGGACTAGCCTACGAGCAGTACTTC
TRBV7-3,-,-,TRBJ2-3,CASSLQAETTDTQYF,TGTGCCAGCAGCTTACAGGCAGAAACCACAGATACGCAGTATTTT
TRBV3-1/TRBV3-2,-,TRBD2,TRBJ2-3,CASSRRQGLAATDTQYF,TGTGCCAGCAGCCGCCGCCAGGGACTAGCGGCCACAGATACGCAGTATTTT
TRBV1,-,-,TRBJ2-2,CTSSHRTGELFF,TGCACCAGCAGCCATCGCACCGGGGAGCTGTTTTTT
TRBV19,-,TRBD2,TRBJ2-3,CASSSRLAGTFTDTQYF,TGTGCCAGTAGTTCGCGACTAGCGGGGACCTTCACAGATACGCAGTATTTT
TRBV6-6,-,TRBD1,TRBJ1-2,CASTNRPGQGADGYTF,TGTGCCAGCACGAATCGCCCGGGACAGGGGGCCGATGGCTACACCTTC
TRBV5-1,-,-,TRBJ2-1,CASNPGGLSYNEQFF,TGCGCCAGCAATCCCGGGGGCCTATCCTACAATGAGCAGTTCTTC
TRBV5-1,-,-,TRBJ2-3,CASSRGNSVADTQYF,TGCGCCAGCAGCCGGGGAAATAGCGTGGCAGATACGCAGTATTTT